The 7 T cell receptor beta chains below come from one sample, sequenced in a study of CXCR3-negative and CXCR3-positive naive CD8 T cells. Through 5' RACE with UMI labels, the TRB cDNA libraries were prepared. Following a re-call of the 5' RACE reads, TCRdb has one entry per CDR3 protein and lacks DNA. In total, the table holds about 39,000 distinct CDR3 sequences. The material sequenced was naive CXCR3- CD8+ T cells from blood. Described subset: CD45RO-CCR7+CD27+CD95- naive CD8+ T cells lacking CXCR3 (TNR3-). The source of these receptors is a human donor in good health. Some clones in this sample may be carry-over from other donors' samples.

The gene calls are TRBV6-4 and TRBJ2-1; TCRdb gives TRBD2 as the D gene, but with no DNA this cannot be confirmed. The CDR3 sequence is 16 residues long. The germline V gene encodes CDR1 MRHNA and CDR2 SNTAGT. The CDR3 loop reads CASSDRTSGEYNEQFF.

The chain uses TRBV6-2 or TRBV6-3 and TRBJ2-2; the D gene TCRdb calls, TRBD1, cannot be checked with no DNA. The CDR3 is 14 residues long. Germline-derived CDR1 and CDR2 are MNHEY and SVGEGT. The CDR3 region is CASSPRGETGELFF.

V gene TRBV7-7 combines with J gene TRBJ2-3. Per germline, CDR1 SSHAT and CDR2 FNYEAQ (reference sequence). This CDR3 has 13 amino acids. CDR3 residues: CASSLLAGDTQYF.

The CDR3 region is CASSFGQGVTEAFF. The chain links TRBV5-1 to TRBJ1-1; TCRdb's assignment of TRBD1 cannot be checked, as there is no DNA. Germline CDR1 reads SGHRS; CDR2 reads YFSETQ. CDR3 length equals 14 residues.

The rearrangement links TRBV2 to TRBJ2-1; TCRdb's D call of TRBD2 is untestable without DNA. The CDR3 runs to 14 residues. CDR1 is SNHLY and CDR2 is FYNNEI in the germline V gene. CDR3 protein: CASSPPTSYNEQFF.

This sequence joins TRBV7-8 and TRBJ1-2; TCRdb designates TRBD1, a call that cannot be tested without DNA. This CDR3 comprises 14 residues. CDR1 SGHVS and CDR2 FQNEAQ come from the germline V gene. CDR3 loop: CASSVSRGNYGYTF.

J is TRBJ2-2 and V is TRBV7-3; TCRdb returns TRBD1, unconfirmable since there is no DNA. Germline CDR1 reads SGHTA; CDR2 reads FQGTGA. The CDR3 totals 16 residues. CDR3: CASSSVIGTDTGELFF.